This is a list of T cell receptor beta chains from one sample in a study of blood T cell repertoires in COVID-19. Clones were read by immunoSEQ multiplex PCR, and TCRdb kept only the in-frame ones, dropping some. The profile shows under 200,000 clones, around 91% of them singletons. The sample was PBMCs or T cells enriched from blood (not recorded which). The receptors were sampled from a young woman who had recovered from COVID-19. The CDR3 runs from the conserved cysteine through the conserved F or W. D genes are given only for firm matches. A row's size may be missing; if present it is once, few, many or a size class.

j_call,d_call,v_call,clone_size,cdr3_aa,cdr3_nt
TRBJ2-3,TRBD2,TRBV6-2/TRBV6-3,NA,CATTYGTSGTDTQYF,TGTGCCACCACTTACGGGACTAGCGGCACAGATACGCAGTATTTT
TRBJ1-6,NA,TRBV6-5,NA,CASSFVGGYNSPLHF,TGTGCCAGCAGTTTCGTGGGGGGATATAATTCACCCCTCCACTTT
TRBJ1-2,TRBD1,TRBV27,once,CASSTISDRGPVAF,TGTGCCAGCAGTACAATCTCGGACAGGGGGCCCGTTGCCTTC
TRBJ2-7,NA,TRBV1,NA,CTSSSQRYEQYF,TGCACCAGCAGCTCCCAGCGGTACGAGCAGTACTTC
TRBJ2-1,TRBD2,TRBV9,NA,CASSAGTSGGIEQFF,TGTGCCAGCAGCGCCGGGACTAGCGGGGGGATTGAGCAGTTCTTC
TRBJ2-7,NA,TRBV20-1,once,CSATDSASYEQYF,TGCAGTGCTACTGACAGCGCATCCTACGAGCAGTACTTC
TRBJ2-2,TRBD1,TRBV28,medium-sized,CASSSGTGLTGELFF,TGTGCCAGCAGTTCGGGGACAGGTCTCACCGGGGAGCTGTTTTTT
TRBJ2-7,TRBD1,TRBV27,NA,CASSSGTGPLEQYF,TGTGCCAGCAGTTCCGGGACAGGCCCCCTCGAGCAGTACTTC
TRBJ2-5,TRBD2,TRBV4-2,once,CASSQGGLAGGKETQYF,TGTGCCAGCAGCCAGGGGGGACTAGCGGGAGGCAAGGAGACCCAGTACTTC
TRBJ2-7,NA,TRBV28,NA,CASSPSDSYEQYF,TGTGCCAGCAGTCCTAGCGACTCCTACGAGCAGTACTTC
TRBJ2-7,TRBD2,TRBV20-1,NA,CSASLSGGTPYEQYF,TGCAGTGCTAGTCTAAGCGGGGGTACACCCTACGAGCAGTACTTC
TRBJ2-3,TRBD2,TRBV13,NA,CASSLRLAGGFTDTQYF,TGTGCCAGCAGCTTACGGCTAGCGGGAGGGTTCACAGATACGCAGTATTTT
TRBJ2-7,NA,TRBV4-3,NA,CASSQYTGRGSYEQYF,TGCGCCAGCAGCCAGTACACAGGGAGGGGATCCTACGAGCAGTACTTC
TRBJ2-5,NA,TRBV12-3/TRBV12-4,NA,CASSLSKETQYF,TGTGCCAGCAGTCTTAGCAAAGAGACCCAGTACTTC
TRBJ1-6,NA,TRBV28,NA,CASSSQTDGIRNSPLHF,TGTGCCAGCAGTTCGCAGACGGACGGGATTCGTAATTCACCCCTCCACTTT
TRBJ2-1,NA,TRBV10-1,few,CASSESGGGHYNEQFF,TGCGCCAGCAGTGAGTCTGGGGGAGGCCACTACAATGAGCAGTTCTTC
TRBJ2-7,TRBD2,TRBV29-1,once,CSVNPAGGVNEQYF,TGCAGCGTCAATCCGGCGGGAGGGGTCAACGAGCAGTACTTC
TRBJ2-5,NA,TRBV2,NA,CASSQKETQYF,TGTGCCAGCAGCCAAAAAGAGACCCAGTACTTC
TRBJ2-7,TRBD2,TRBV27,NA,CASSRGLAGPYEQYF,TGTGCCAGCAGCCGGGGACTAGCGGGTCCCTACGAGCAGTACTTC
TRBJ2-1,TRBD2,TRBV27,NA,CATREDSNWAYNEQFF,TGTGCCACCCGGGAGGACTCCAATTGGGCCTACAATGAGCAGTTCTTC
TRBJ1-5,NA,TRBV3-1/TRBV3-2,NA,CASSQDGEVGENQPQHF,TGTGCCAGCAGCCAAGATGGAGAGGTTGGCGAGAATCAGCCCCAGCATTTT
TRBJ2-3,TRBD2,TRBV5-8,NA,CASSLGTSGDTDTQYF,TGTGCCAGCAGCTTGGGAACTAGCGGAGACACAGATACGCAGTATTTT
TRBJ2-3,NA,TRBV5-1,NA,CASRRGAGLTDTQYF,TGCGCCAGCAGACGGGGGGCAGGGCTCACAGATACGCAGTATTTT
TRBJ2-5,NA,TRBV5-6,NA,CASSRQGQETQYF,TGTGCCAGCAGCCGCCAGGGCCAAGAGACCCAGTACTTC
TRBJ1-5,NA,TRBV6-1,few,CASSDPGYTQPQHF,TGTGCCAGCAGTGATCCAGGGTATACTCAGCCCCAGCATTTT
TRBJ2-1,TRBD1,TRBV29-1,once,CSLRDRVNEQFF,TGCAGCTTACGAGACAGGGTCAATGAGCAGTTCTTC
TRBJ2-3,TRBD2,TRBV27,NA,CASSFAGGGPDTQYF,TGTGCCAGCAGTTTTGCGGGAGGTGGGCCAGATACGCAGTATTTT
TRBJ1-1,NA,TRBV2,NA,CASSVFQGVTEAFF,TGTGCCAGCAGCGTGTTCCAAGGGGTGACTGAAGCTTTCTTT
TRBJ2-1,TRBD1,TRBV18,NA,CASSRTGLLNEQFF,TGTGCCAGCTCGCGGACAGGGTTATTGAATGAGCAGTTCTTC
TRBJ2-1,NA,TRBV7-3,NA,CASSSYSGYNEQFF,TGTGCCAGCAGCTCCTACTCCGGCTACAATGAGCAGTTCTTC
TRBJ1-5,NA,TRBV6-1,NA,CASSEYRRIYQHF,TGTGCCAGCAGTGAGTACAGAAGAATTTATCAGCATTTT
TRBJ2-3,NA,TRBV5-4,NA,CASSWRGRQFGDTQYF,TGTGCCAGCAGTTGGAGGGGGCGGCAGTTCGGAGATACGCAGTATTTT
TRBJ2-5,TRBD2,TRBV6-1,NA,CASSAVPAGSRETQYF,TGTGCCAGCAGTGCTGTTCCAGCGGGAAGCCGGGAGACCCAGTACTTC
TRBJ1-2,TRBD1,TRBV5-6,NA,CASSLIFGQGEGYGYTF,TGTGCCAGCAGCCTTATTTTCGGACAGGGCGAGGGCTATGGCTACACCTTC
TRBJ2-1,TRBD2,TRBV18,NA,CASSLLADGFYNEQFF,TGTGCCAGCTCTCTGCTAGCGGACGGTTTCTACAATGAGCAGTTCTTC
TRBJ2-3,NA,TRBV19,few,CASSGNFAGHPSTDTQYF,TGTGCCAGTAGTGGGAACTTTGCGGGCCACCCTAGCACAGATACGCAGTATTTT
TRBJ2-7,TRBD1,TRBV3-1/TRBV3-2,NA,CASSPRDSLYEQYF,TGTGCCAGCAGCCCCAGGGACAGCCTCTACGAGCAGTACTTC
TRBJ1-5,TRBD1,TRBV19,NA,CASSITGQGGQPQHF,TGTGCCAGTAGTATAACGGGACAGGGAGGTCAGCCCCAGCATTTT
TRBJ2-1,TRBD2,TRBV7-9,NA,CASSLVSSGGGKFF,TGTGCCAGCAGCTTAGTATCTAGCGGGGGCGGTAAGTTCTTC
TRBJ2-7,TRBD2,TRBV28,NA,CASSSLGTSVTEQYF,TGTGCCAGCAGTTCCCTCGGGACTAGCGTTACCGAGCAGTACTTC
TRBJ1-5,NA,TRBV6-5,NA,CASKGRGAVQPQHF,TGTGCCAGCAAAGGGCGGGGGGCTGTTCAGCCCCAGCATTTT
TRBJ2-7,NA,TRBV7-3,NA,CASSRVQHEQYF,TGTGCCAGCAGCCGGGTCCAACACGAGCAGTACTTC
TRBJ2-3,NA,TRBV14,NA,CASSQVQDTQYF,TGTGCCAGCAGCCAAGTTCAAGATACGCAGTATTTT
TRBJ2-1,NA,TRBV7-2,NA,CASSLDRPHNEQFF,TGTGCCAGCAGCTTAGACAGGCCCCACAATGAGCAGTTCTTC
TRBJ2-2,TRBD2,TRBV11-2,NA,CASSLVWGLAGNTGELFF,TGTGCCAGCAGCTTAGTGTGGGGACTAGCTGGGAACACCGGGGAGCTGTTTTTT
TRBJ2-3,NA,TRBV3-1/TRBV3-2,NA,CASSQSGDTQYF,TGTGCCAGCAGCCAGTCAGGAGATACGCAGTATTTT
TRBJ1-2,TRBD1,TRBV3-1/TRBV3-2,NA,CASSHDRTGGNYGYTF,TGTGCCAGCAGCCATGATCGAACAGGGGGCAACTATGGCTACACCTTC
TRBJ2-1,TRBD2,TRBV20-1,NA,CSASTGLNNEQFF,TGCAGTGCTAGTACGGGACTAAACAATGAGCAGTTCTTC
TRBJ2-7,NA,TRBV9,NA,CASSVKSGGRNEQYF,TGTGCCAGCAGCGTAAAGAGCGGAGGGAGGAACGAGCAGTACTTC
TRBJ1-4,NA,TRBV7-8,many,CASSFRVGEKLFF,TGTGCCAGCAGCTTCAGGGTCGGTGAAAAACTGTTTTTT
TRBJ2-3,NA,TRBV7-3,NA,CASSPNLGDTQYF,TGTGCCAGCAGCCCAAACCTCGGGGATACGCAGTATTTT
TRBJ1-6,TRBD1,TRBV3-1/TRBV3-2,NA,CASSQAGTGISPLHF,TGTGCCAGCAGCCAAGCCGGGACAGGGATTTCACCCCTCCACTTT
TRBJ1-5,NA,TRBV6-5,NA,CASSYSSMANQPQHF,TGTGCCAGCAGTTACTCTTCAATGGCCAATCAGCCCCAGCATTTT
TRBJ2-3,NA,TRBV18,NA,CASSGGGSTDTQYF,TGTGCCAGCTCTGGCGGGGGCAGCACAGATACGCAGTATTTT
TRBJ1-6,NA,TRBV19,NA,CASTPGQGNSPLHF,TGTGCCAGTACACCGGGCCAGGGGAATTCACCCCTCCACTTT
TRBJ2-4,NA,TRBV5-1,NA,CASSLGGWENIQYF,TGCGCCAGCAGCTTGGGAGGGTGGGAAAACATTCAGTACTTC
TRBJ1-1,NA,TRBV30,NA,CAWNGLRGTEAFF,TGTGCCTGGAATGGACTCCGGGGCACTGAAGCTTTCTTT
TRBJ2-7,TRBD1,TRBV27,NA,CASRPGQLFSYEQYF,TGTGCCAGCAGACCGGGACAGCTTTTTTCCTACGAGCAGTACTTC
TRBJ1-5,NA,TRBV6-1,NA,CASSHLGEGRHF,TGTGCCAGCAGTCACTTAGGAGAGGGCCGGCATTTT